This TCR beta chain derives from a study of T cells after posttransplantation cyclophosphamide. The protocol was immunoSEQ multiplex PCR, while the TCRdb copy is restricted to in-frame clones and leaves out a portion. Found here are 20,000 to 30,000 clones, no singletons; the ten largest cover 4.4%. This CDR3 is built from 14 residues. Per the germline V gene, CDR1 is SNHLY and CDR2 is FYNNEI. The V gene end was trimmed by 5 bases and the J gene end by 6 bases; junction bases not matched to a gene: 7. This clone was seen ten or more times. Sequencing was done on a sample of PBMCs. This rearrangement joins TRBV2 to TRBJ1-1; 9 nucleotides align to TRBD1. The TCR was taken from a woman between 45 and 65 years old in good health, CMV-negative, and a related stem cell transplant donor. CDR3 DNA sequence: TGTGCCAGCAGTCCGGGACAGGGTAATGCTGAAGCTTTCTTT. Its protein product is CASSPGQGNAEAFF.